This TCR beta chain was sequenced for a study of shared clonotypes between healthy human individuals. Study-level results: Genetic and exposure-history diversity was limited by the small donor number.

Note on this clone: The antigen remains unidentified.

The repertoire was sequenced with immunoSEQ multiplex PCR; TCRdb's copy has only in-frame clones and lacks some. This sample yields some 2,400,000 clones, of which 90% to 97% are seen a single time; roughly 0.13% belongs to the top ten. CDR1 is GTSNPN, CDR2 SVGIG, per germline (reference sequence). CDR3 length: 13 residues. Losses at the gene ends were 1 base for V and 8 bases for J; bases not matched to a gene: 6. HIV-negative, healthy adults without recent acute infections or vaccinations were the donors. The investigators split CD4+ cells into a CD45RA+ naive subset and a CD45RA-negative memory subset.

V is TRBV30 and J is TRBJ1-2; 8 bases line up with TRBD1. The sequenced sample was naive CD4+ T cells sorted from blood. Subset: CD45RA+ positively selected. The TCR originated in a man aged 18 to 30 in good health. The CDR3 DNA is TGTGCCTGGAGTGGGACAGGGAATGGCGGCTACACCTTC. It is translated as CAWSGTGNGGYTF.